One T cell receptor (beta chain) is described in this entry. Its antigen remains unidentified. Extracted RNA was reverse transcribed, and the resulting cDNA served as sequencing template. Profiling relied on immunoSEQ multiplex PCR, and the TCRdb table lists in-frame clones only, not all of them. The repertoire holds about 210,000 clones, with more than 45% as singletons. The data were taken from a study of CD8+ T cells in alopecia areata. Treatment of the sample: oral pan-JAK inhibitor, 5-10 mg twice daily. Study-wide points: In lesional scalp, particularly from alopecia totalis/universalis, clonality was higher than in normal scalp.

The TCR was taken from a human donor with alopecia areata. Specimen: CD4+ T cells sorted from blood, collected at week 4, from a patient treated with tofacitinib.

CDR3 residues: CASSPGPSLGQPQHF. The CDR3 coding sequence is TGTGCCAGCAGCCCGGGGCCATCCTTAGGGCAGCCCCAGCATTTT. This rearrangement joins TRBV5-4 to TRBJ1-5; tentative D call: TRBD1 (5 bases). V shed 4 bases and J shed 7 bases, with 18 bases lying between them. Per the germline V gene, CDR1 is SGHNT and CDR2 is YYREEE (reference sequence). The CDR3 is 15 amino acids.